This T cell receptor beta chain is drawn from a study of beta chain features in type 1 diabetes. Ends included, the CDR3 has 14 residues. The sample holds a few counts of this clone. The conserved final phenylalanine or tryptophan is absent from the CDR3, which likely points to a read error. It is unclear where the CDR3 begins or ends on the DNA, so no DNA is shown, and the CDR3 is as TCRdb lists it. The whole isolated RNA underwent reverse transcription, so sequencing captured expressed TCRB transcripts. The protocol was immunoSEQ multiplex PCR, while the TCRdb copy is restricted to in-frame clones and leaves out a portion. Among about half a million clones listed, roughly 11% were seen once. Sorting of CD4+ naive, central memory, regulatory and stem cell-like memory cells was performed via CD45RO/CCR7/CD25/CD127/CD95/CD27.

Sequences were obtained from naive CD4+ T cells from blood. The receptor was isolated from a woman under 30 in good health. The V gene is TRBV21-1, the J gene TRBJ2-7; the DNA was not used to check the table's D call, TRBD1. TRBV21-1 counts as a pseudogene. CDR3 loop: CASSSRKKEGASRD.